This TCR beta chain was recorded in a study of naive and memory T cell subsets. General study findings and limits: TCR transcript changes with activation or differentiation may affect this RNA method.

The CDR3 is made up of 13 amino acids. Trimming took off 9 bases at V and 6 bases at J, with 15 bases between the two ends. The germline V gene has CDR1 LNHDA and CDR2 SQIVND (reference sequence). This clonotype turned up a few times. Its antigen remains unidentified. TCR cDNA received a 3' ligated oligonucleotide that carried a UMI. Whole blood, roughly 2.5 ml, came from adult healthy volunteers. Input was roughly 1 to 1000 ng of DNase-treated total RNA without cell sorting. The SP2 primer and nested alpha and beta constant region primers amplified ligated cDNA in four rounds. Blood and skin TCR RNA was reverse transcribed with alpha and beta constant primers. MiXCR, run by TCRdb on the 5' RACE reads, gives a single entry per CDR3 protein. The sample lists roughly 62,000 distinct CDR3 sequences, roughly 7% occurring once.

This TCR came from a male donor in good health. The rearrangement joins TRBV19 to TRBJ1-5; D is uncertain. This chain's CDR3 is CASGRPESQPQHF. CDR3 nucleotides: TGTGCCAGCGGGAGGCCGGAGAGTCAGCCCCAGCATTTT. The whole variable domain, filled in from reference TRBV19 and TRBJ1-5, reads DGGITQSPKYLFRKEGQNVTLSCEQNLNHDAMYWYRQDPGQGLRLIYYSQIVNDFQKGDIAEGYSVSREKKESFPLTVTSAQKNPTAFYLCASGRPESQPQHFGDGTRLSIL.